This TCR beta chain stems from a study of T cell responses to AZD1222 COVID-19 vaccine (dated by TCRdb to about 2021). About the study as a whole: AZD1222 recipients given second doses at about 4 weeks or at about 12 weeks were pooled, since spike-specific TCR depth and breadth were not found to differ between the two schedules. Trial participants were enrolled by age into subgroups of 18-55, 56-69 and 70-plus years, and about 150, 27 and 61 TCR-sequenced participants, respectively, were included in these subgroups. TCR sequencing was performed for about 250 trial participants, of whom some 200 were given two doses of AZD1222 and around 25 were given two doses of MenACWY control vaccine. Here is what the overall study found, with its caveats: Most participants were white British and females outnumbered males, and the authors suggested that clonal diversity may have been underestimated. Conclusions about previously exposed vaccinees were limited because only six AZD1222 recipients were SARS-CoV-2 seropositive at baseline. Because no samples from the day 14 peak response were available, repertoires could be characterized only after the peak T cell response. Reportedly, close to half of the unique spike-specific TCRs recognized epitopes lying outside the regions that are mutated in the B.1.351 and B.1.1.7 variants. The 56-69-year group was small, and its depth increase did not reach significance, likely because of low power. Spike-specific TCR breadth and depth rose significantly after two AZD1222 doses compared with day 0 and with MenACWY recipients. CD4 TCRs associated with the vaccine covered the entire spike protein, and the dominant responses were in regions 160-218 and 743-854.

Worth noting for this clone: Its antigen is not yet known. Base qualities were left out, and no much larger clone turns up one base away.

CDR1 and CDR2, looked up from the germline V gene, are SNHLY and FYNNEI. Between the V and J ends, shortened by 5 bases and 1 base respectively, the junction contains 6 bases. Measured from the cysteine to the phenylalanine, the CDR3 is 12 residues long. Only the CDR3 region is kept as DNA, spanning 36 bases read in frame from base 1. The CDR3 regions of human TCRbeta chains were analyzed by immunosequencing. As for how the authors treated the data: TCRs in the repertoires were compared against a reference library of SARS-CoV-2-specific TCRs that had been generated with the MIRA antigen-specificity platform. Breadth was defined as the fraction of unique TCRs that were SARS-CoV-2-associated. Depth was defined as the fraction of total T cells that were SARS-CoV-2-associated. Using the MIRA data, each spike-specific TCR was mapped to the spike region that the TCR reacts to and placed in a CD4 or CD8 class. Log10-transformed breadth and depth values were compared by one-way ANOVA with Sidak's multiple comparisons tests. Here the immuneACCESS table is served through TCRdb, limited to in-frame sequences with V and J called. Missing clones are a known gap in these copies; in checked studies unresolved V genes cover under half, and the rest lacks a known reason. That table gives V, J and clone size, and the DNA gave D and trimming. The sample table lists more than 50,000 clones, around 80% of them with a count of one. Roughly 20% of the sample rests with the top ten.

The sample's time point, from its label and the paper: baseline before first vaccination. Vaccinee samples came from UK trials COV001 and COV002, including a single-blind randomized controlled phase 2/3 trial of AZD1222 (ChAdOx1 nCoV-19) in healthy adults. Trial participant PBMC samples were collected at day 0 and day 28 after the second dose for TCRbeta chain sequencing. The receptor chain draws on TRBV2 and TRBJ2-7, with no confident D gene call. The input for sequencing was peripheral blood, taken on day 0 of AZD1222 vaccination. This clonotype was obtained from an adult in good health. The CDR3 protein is CASSRESYEQYF. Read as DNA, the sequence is TGTGCCAGCAGTCGAGAATCCTACGAGCAGTACTTC.